The entry below gives a single TCR beta chain sequence along with its context. Its recognized antigen is unknown. One base away there is no much larger clone; base qualities are not given. The germline V gene sets CDR1 to SGHTS and CDR2 to YDEGEE. The CDR3 goes from the cysteine to the phenylalanine over 19 residues. Solely the CDR3 DNA is kept, with 57 bases framed from the first base. The germline V end is reduced by 0 bases and the J end by 0 bases; junction bases left unmatched: 7. This sample is part of a study of cytomegalovirus exposure and HLA in healthy donors (dated by TCRdb to about 2017). Concerning the study at large: An earlier analysis of approximately 590 of the donors reported 250 to 300 Gb of sequence data and 117 million unique TCR beta sequences from roughly 200 million T cells. Roughly 300 gigabases of sequencing data and around 88 million unique TCR sequences made up an early release that covered around 640 HLA-typed donors. The genetic ancestry cluster associated with self-reported Caucasian donors included approximately 85% of the roughly 390 genotyped donors. The aim of the study was to test whether cataloging public T cell receptors could identify signatures of past pathogen exposure. Using immunosequencing, the study profiled T cell repertoires from about 620 subjects and related those repertoires to cytomegalovirus serostatus. Besides the first cohort of 500 to 700 subjects, a separate validation cohort made up of over 100 different subjects was used. High-throughput TCR immunosequencing, statistical association of individual TCRs with disease status, and machine learning were combined to predict cytomegalovirus infection status. A later analysis re-analyzed previously published TCR beta repertoires from several hundred donors and added high-resolution HLA genotyping to study TCR occurrence patterns. The later analysis used no new phenotypic data to find candidate immune exposures, relying instead on TCR beta sequences and their occurrence across donors. An earlier analysis of around 580 of the donors used high-throughput TCR beta sequencing to judge whether each TCR beta V gene segment behaved as functional or pseudogenic. Donor age, sex, ethnicity and CMV serostatus were collected together with the repertoire data. In a later genetic analysis, genome-wide SNP genotypes for about three fifths of the roughly 670 donors were used, and that subset was treated as a discovery cohort. All discovery cohort repertoires had been generated on a single sequencing platform. HLA typing covered class I and class II loci at four-digit resolution. Typing coverage differed by locus: A, B, C, DRB1 and DQB1 were typed in about 620-630 donors, DQA1 in about 500, DPA1 in around 600, and DPB1 in just under 480. Several DR-DQ haplotypes were handled as single units for association and clustering because linkage in the cohort was strong. Among roughly 400 genotyped donors of the cohort, an average of around 240,000 unique TCR beta nucleotide sequences were sequenced per donor, around 20% of them non-productive. The research as a whole found: In vitro tests confirmed that a few of the cytomegalovirus-associated TCR beta chains recognize cytomegalovirus antigens. The study listed approximately 150 TCR beta chains as associated with cytomegalovirus. In this cohort, only TCR beta chains were sequenced, and detectable features were limited by the absence of alpha or paired-chain data. Because some donors lacked HLA typing at each locus, the association tests relied only on the typed subset. Most CMV-associated TCR beta chains appeared to be HLA-restricted in a later analysis, and the HLA associations seemed to be driven largely by CMV exposure. The authors suggested that the approach could potentially be generalized to other disease states and immunological phenotypes. A later analysis found that TCR association rates varied across HLA loci, with DRB1 alleles showing the most associated TCRs and HLA-C alleles the fewest. A further reported finding was that TCR beta sequences accurately predicted the HLA-A and HLA-B alleles for most subjects in the first cohort. A later genetic analysis reported fewer N-insertions in productive TCRs among donors in an Asian-associated ancestry cluster than the roughly 720-donor mean. Specific HLA alleles were associated with 16,951 TCR beta sequences at a false discovery rate of 0.05 in a later analysis. A later analysis found that HLA-associated TCR beta chains were more clonally expanded and had lower generation probabilities than equally common non-associated chains. Across donors, most TCR sequences were observed very rarely, whereas some public TCRs were present in many individuals. The classifier was reported to diagnose cytomegalovirus status with high specificity and sensitivity in both the original cohort and the validation cohort. Strong co-occurrence of HLA alleles, especially DR and DQ, made assigning TCR associations to individual alleles difficult. Immune exposure information for the cohort was limited to CMV serostatus. Correlated functional status among segregating V segments might reflect linkage disequilibrium, but an unknown experimental factor could not be ruled out. The sequencing pipeline was judged likely to have produced a cluster of highly shared sequence variants as a technical artifact. The presence/absence analyses assumed that sequencing depth was roughly uniform across donors, and that assumption may not be true. In an earlier analysis of some 640 of the donors, most TCR beta V segments were observed in productive rearrangements about 90% or about 30% of the time, broadly matching IMGT annotations. Some IMGT-functional V segments, including TRBV6-2 and TRBV6-3, could not be distinguished by the 87-base-pair reads and were therefore excluded. Some 15 rarely observed V segments, including chromosome 9 orphons, were excluded from the earlier analysis of approximately 500 of the donors because counts were too low. In a later genetic analysis, a missense DCLRE1C variant was associated with V-gene and J-gene trimming of TCR beta chains, and the association was replicated in an independent cohort. Several of the top co-occurrence clusters appeared to be linked to parvovirus B19, influenza, CMV and Epstein-Barr virus, according to a later analysis.

The cohort was made up of under 800 healthy bone marrow donors. At the time of sampling, every cohort member was nominally healthy, though immune exposures that went unrecorded were likely present. The donor tested CMV seronegative and was one of the 352 seronegative cohort members. A peripheral blood sample was provided by each donor, and peripheral blood mononuclear cells were used for TCR beta sequencing. The Qiagen DNeasy Blood Extraction Kit was used to extract genomic DNA from the blood cell samples. Library generation was performed with the immunoSEQ multiplex PCR assay. For the multiplex PCR, a mixture combining 60 forward primers for TCR Vbeta segments and 13 reverse primers for TCR Jbeta segments was used. The CDR3 region of rearranged TCR beta genes was amplified from genomic DNA with a multiplex PCR assay. Amplified TCR beta libraries were sequenced as 87-base-pair reads on the Illumina HiSeq System. The published analysis was carried out like this. Across the 600 to 700 repertoires, a later analysis counted tens of millions of unique TCR beta chains, approximately 12 million of which were shared by at least two donors. Raw reads were error-corrected and collapsed into unique sequences with a nearest-neighbor algorithm that merged closely related sequences to remove PCR and sequencing errors. Alignment of CDR3 sequences to IMGT reference sequences was used to assign V, D and J gene segments. For a sequence to be retained, a match of at least six nucleotides was required to both a V gene segment and a J gene segment. Rearrangements were called productive when the CDR3 lacked stop codons and stayed in frame with V and J; all others were non-productive. CDR3 was defined according to IMGT convention as the region running from the second conserved V-encoded cysteine to the conserved J-encoded phenylalanine. Sequences without an unambiguous match to a single V gene segment were excluded from the earlier analysis of a few hundred of the donors. In an earlier analysis of some 590 of the donors, V segments were called functional above 56.7% productive rearrangements and were called segregating when the between-donor standard deviation exceeded 5%. A statistical classification framework was built to diagnose cytomegalovirus status from the catalog of TCR beta chain sequences. In a later analysis, V and J genes were assigned by comparing TCR nucleotide sequences against IMGT/GENE-DB human TR gene sequences. Using the TCRdist pipeline, a later analysis assigned CDR3 sequences along with most-parsimonious VDJ recombination scenarios. A later analysis defined each TCR beta chain by its CDR3 amino acid sequence plus V-gene family, and excluded reads lacking a unique V-gene family. As a way to deal with suspected cross-contamination and a sequencing artifact, a later analysis dropped under 600 nucleotide sequences that were highly shared and had low generation probability. A later analysis calculated a clonal expansion index for each public chain from normalized within-repertoire ranks of inferred template counts. In a later analysis, generation probabilities were computed using a VDJ recombination model fitted to out-of-frame rearrangements, and the results were checked against IGoR. Hypergeometric tests were used in a later analysis to score TCR-TCR, TCR-HLA and TCR-CMV co-occurrence, with a repertoire-size bias correction applied to the TCR pairs. False discovery rates were estimated in a later analysis by permuting HLA or CMV assignments 20 times. In a later analysis, co-occurring TCRs were grouped using DBSCAN, and TCRdist sequence similarity was added for clustering within HLA-allele-positive subsets. Co-occurrence clustering excluded repertoires with fewer than 30,000 or more than 120,000 public chains, plus five with anomalous nucleotide sharing. Held by TCRdb, this immuneACCESS table contains in-frame sequences only and omits some clones. Under half of the omission traces to an unresolved V gene where checked; the cause of the rest is unknown. That table supplies the V and J calls and clone size; D and trimming were determined from the DNA. Recorded for this sample are over 85,000 clones; approximately 78% of them occurred a single time. 1.3% of the sample comes from the top ten.

The source is a woman aged 25-40 years in good health and CMV-seronegative. The material sequenced was PBMCs. The chain is made from TRBV5-8 and TRBJ2-6; 9 bases in between match TRBD1. The DNA is TGTGCCAGCAGCTTGGGTTGGGGGACAGGGAGCTCTGGGGCCAACGTCCTGACTTTC. This yields the protein CASSLGWGTGSSGANVLTF.